Below, 19 T cell receptor beta chains from the same sample are listed, as sequenced in a study of T cells after posttransplantation cyclophosphamide. Produced via immunoSEQ multiplex PCR; TCRdb's table is partial and in-frame only. The profile covers a few thousand clones, none occurring a single time. Cyclophosphamide on days +3 and +4 followed busulfan-fludarabine conditioning and a marrow graft. Here the sequenced sample was PBMCs, taken after an allogeneic stem cell transplant with post-transplant cyclophosphamide. Receptors originate from a female patient aged 60 or older who received an allogeneic stem cell transplant from an unrelated donor, was CMV-positive, and had acute GVHD only. Part of the T cell pool may stem from the graft donor.

In this sample, this clone turned up many times. The chain uses TRBV28 and TRBJ1-6, with D possibly matching TRBD1 (5 bases). Trimming pared 7 bases from V and 9 bases from J, leaving 16 bases between. CDR1 MDHEN and CDR2 SYDVKM come from the germline V gene. The CDR3 runs to 14 residues. This CDR3 is CASTGGTSGSPLHF. Here the CDR3 DNA reads TGTGCCAGCACCGGAGGGACTTCGGGTTCACCCCTCCACTTT.

This clone showed up many times. V is TRBV6-6 and J is TRBJ2-7; TRBD1 is a possible D gene (6 bases). Deletions cut 5 bases from V and 7 bases from J, with 18 bases between. The CDR3 length is 14 residues. Looked up from germline, CDR1 is MNHNY and CDR2 is SVGAGI (reference sequence). CDR3 amino acids: CASSPPGHALEQYF. CDR3 nucleotides: TGTGCCAGCAGTCCCCCGGGACACGCATTGGAGCAGTACTTC.

By proportion, this clone is medium-sized (0.01 to 0.1%). The chain is built from TRBV20-1 and TRBJ1-1, with a weak D call TRBD1 (5 bases). Germline V gene lookup returns CDR1 DFQATT and CDR2 SNEGSKA (reference sequence). This CDR3 region has 11 residues. The V gene lost 4 bases and the J gene lost 10 bases, with 13 bases spanning the gap. The CDR3 protein is CSANQGGRAFF. The CDR3 DNA sequence: TGCAGTGCTAACCAGGGAGGGAGAGCTTTCTTT.

This clone has a handful of counts. V and J are TRBV15 and TRBJ1-5, with D possibly TRBD1 on 6 matching bases. The V and J ends lost 6 bases and 8 bases respectively, with 20 bases between them. Germline-derived CDR1 and CDR2 are LNHNV and YYDKDF (reference sequence). The CDR3 sequence is 15 residues long. The CDR3 loop reads CATRGGSGDDEPQHF. The CDR3 nucleotides are TGTGCCACCAGAGGAGGATCAGGGGACGACGAGCCCCAGCATTTT.

This clone was recorded at least ten times. The gene calls are TRBV27 and TRBJ1-4; D is unresolved. The CDR3 is 17 amino acids. Germline V CDR1 and CDR2: MNHEY, SMNVEV (reference sequence). The V and J ends lost 6 bases and 0 bases respectively, with 17 bases between them. The CDR3 region is CASRRNFLVATNEKLFF. The CDR3, as DNA: TGTGCCAGCAGAAGAAACTTTCTCGTGGCAACTAATGAAAAACTGTTTTTT. The full variable domain, in which reference TRBV27 and TRBJ1-4 provide the parts outside the CDR3, is EAQVTQNPRYLITVTGKKLTVTCSQNMNHEYMSWYRQDPGLGLRQIYYSMNVEVTDKGDVPEGYKVSRKEKRNFPLILESPSPNQTSLYFCASRRNFLVATNEKLFFGSGTQLSVL.

This clone was observed at least ten times. The chain uses TRBV5-1 and TRBJ1-2; D is possibly TRBD1 (6 bases). V lost 4 bases and J 4 bases, leaving 11 bases between the germline ends. Germline V gene sequence: CDR1 SGHRS, CDR2 YFSETQ. The CDR3 contains 13 residues. The CDR3 nucleotides are TGCGCCAGCAGCAAGGACAGCCCCTATGGCTACACCTTC. The encoded protein is CASSKDSPYGYTF.

This clone was seen ten or more times. The chain couples TRBV28 to TRBJ2-7; tentative D call: TRBD1 (5 bases). Per germline, CDR1 MDHEN and CDR2 SYDVKM. Between the trimmed V and J ends, which lost 3 bases and 3 bases, there was a span of 12 bases. This CDR3 contains 14 residues. In nucleotides, the CDR3 is TGTGCCAGCAGTTTGGTGGGGCCGAACTACGAGCAGTACTTC. As protein: CASSLVGPNYEQYF.

Within the sample, this clone is medium-sized. V gene TRBV6-2 or TRBV6-3 combines with J gene TRBJ2-1, with 10 bases matching TRBD2. V lost 2 bases, J lost 7 bases, and 5 bases stayed unmatched. The germline V gene encodes CDR1 MNHEY and CDR2 SVGEGT. The CDR3 runs to 15 residues. CDR3 in DNA: TGTGCCAGCAGTTACGGGACTAGCGAGGTGAATGAGCAGTTCTTC. Protein: CASSYGTSEVNEQFF.

This clone showed up many times. The chain links TRBV11-2 to TRBJ2-7; 10 bases are shared with TRBD1. Per germline, CDR1 SGHAT and CDR2 FQNNGV. CDR3 length: 13 residues. The J segment lost 6 bases and the V segment lost 5 bases, leaving 4 bases of the junction unmatched. The CDR3 sequence is CASSPTGGGEQYF. The CDR3 DNA reads TGTGCCAGCAGCCCGACAGGGGGCGGCGAGCAGTACTTC.

This clone appeared many times. CDR3 protein: CSVQQGNTIYF. CDR3 DNA: TGCAGCGTCCAACAGGGAAACACCATATATTTT. This chain connects TRBV29-1 to TRBJ1-3; no firm D call. V shed 6 bases and J shed 4 bases, with 7 bases lying between them. CDR1 and CDR2 (germline): SQVTM, ANQGSEA. This CDR3 is built from 11 residues.

This clone was detected only a few times. The rearrangement uses TRBV7-3 and TRBJ1-3; D remains unclear. The CDR3 length is 15 residues. The V gene lost 5 bases and the J gene lost 2 bases, with 13 bases spanning the gap. CDR1 is SGHTA and CDR2 is FQGTGA in the germline V gene. The CDR3 DNA reads TGTGCCAGCAGCCTTGGGCCCCAGGCTGGAAACACCATATATTTT. Translated, it gives CASSLGPQAGNTIYF.

This clone was seen at least ten times. The rearrangement joins TRBV12-3 or TRBV12-4 to TRBJ1-4, with 8 bases aligning to TRBD1. The CDR3 sequence is 15 residues long. The ends lost 3 bases at V and 4 bases at J; junction bases unmatched: 4. CDR3 amino acids: CASSFTGQGNEKLFF. The CDR3, as DNA: TGTGCCAGCAGTTTCACAGGACAGGGTAATGAAAAACTGTTTTTT.

At least ten counts were recorded for this clone. The chain couples TRBV5-1 to TRBJ2-7, with 8 bases that match TRBD1. This CDR3 region has 15 residues. After removal of 0 bases from V and 6 bases from J, the junction contained 8 bases not matched to a gene. Germline lookup yields CDR1 SGHRS and CDR2 YFSETQ. The CDR3 sequence: CASSLAGQGFGEQYF. The CDR3, as DNA: TGCGCCAGCAGCTTGGCCGGACAGGGCTTCGGCGAGCAGTACTTC. The whole variable domain, remainder taken from reference TRBV5-1 and TRBJ2-7, is KAGVTQTPRYLIKTRGQQVTLSCSPISGHRSVSWYQQTPGQGLQFLFEYFSETQRNKGNFPGRFSGRQFSNSRSEMNVSTLELGDSALYLCASSLAGQGFGEQYFGPGTRLTVT.

Ten or more counts support this clone. V usage is TRBV5-6 and J usage is TRBJ1-2; TRBD1 is a possible D gene (6 bases). Trimming removed 0 bases from V and 6 bases from J, with 12 bases in between. This CDR3 contains 14 residues. CDR1 is SGHDT and CDR2 is YYEEEE in the germline V gene. CDR3 nucleotides: TGTGCCAGCAGCTTGGCCAACAGGGTTGATGGCTACACCTTC. Its protein product is CASSLANRVDGYTF.

This clone was recorded at least ten times. The chain joins TRBV4-1 to TRBJ1-2, with TRBD1 identical over 10 bases. The CDR3 contains 17 residues. After removal of 0 bases from V and 8 bases from J, the junction contained 12 bases not matched to a gene. Germline lookup yields CDR1 MGHRA and CDR2 YSYEKL. This CDR3 reads CASSQDGVTGGAEGYTF. The CDR3 DNA is TGCGCCAGCAGCCAAGATGGAGTGACAGGGGGCGCGGAGGGCTACACCTTC.

This clone was observed many times. This CDR3 reads CASSPAAGGYTF. In DNA form, the CDR3 reads TGTGCCAGTAGTCCCGCGGCGGGGGGCTACACCTTC. The chain uses TRBV19 and TRBJ1-2; D is uncertain. The V end was cut by 5 bases, the J end by 8 bases, with 12 bases between. This CDR3 is built from 12 residues. Germline V gene lookup returns CDR1 LNHDA and CDR2 SQIVND (reference sequence).

Relative to its sample, this clone is medium-sized. The V gene is TRBV27, the J gene TRBJ2-7; 7 positions agree with TRBD2. The J segment lost 0 bases and the V segment lost 6 bases, leaving 11 bases of the junction unmatched. The CDR3 totals 16 residues. In germline, CDR1 is MNHEY, CDR2 SMNVEV (reference sequence). The CDR3 is CASRGPASGFSYEQYF. For the CDR3, the DNA is TGTGCCAGCAGGGGGCCAGCTAGCGGATTCTCCTACGAGCAGTACTTC.

This clone showed up many times. The rearrangement joins TRBV7-3 to TRBJ2-2; 7 nucleotides align to TRBD1. With V trimmed by 0 bases and J by 5 bases, 6 bases remained unmatched. CDR3 length: 16 amino acids. CDR1 and CDR2 (germline): SGHTA, FQGTGA. The CDR3 here is CASSLTGGARTGELFF. Here the CDR3 DNA reads TGTGCCAGCAGCTTAACAGGGGGCGCTCGGACCGGGGAGCTGTTTTTT.

In its sample, this clone ranks as medium-sized. The chain carries TRBV4-1 and TRBJ1-4; no clear D. The CDR3 consists of 18 residues. From germline, CDR1 is MGHRA and CDR2 YSYEKL. The V end lost 0 bases, the J end lost 0 bases, and 14 bases lay between the germline ends. CDR3 DNA: TGCGCCAGCAGCCAAGATTCCACAGACCAAGCAACTAATGAAAAACTGTTTTTT. It is translated as CASSQDSTDQATNEKLFF.